This T cell receptor beta chain comes out of a study of T cell responses to AZD1222 COVID-19 vaccine. Turning to this clone: Other DNA sequences in this sample translate to the same CDR3.

This table comes from immunoSEQ multiplex PCR, and its TCRdb copy is limited to in-frame clones, with some not included. Of about 110,000 clones listed, about nine tenths are singletons. This CDR3 is built from 15 residues. Per the germline V gene, CDR1 is MNHEY and CDR2 is SVGAGI. Trimming stripped 0 bases from V and 5 bases from J, with 10 bases between. The TCR sequence derives from an adult who received the AZD1222 COVID-19 vaccine. The V and J genes are TRBV6-5 and TRBJ1-4, with D hard to call. The sequencing here drew on peripheral blood, taken 28 days after the second AZD1222 dose. This chain's CDR3 is CASSYSTGINEKLFF. CDR3 nucleotides: TGTGCCAGCAGTTACTCAACCGGGATAAATGAAAAACTGTTTTTT.